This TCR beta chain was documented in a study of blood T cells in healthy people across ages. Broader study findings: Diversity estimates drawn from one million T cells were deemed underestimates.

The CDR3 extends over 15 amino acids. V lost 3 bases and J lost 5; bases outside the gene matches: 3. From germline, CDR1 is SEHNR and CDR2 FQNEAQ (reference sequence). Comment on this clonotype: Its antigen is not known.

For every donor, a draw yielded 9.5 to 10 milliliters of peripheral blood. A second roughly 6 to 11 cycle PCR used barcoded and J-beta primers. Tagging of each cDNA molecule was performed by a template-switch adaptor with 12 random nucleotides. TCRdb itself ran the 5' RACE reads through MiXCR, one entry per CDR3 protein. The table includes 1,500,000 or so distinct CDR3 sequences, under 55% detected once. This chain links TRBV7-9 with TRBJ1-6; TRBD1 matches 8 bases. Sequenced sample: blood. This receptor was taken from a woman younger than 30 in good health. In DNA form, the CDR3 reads TGTGCCAGCAGCTTTACGACAGGGGATAATTCACCCCTCCACTTT. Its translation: CASSFTTGDNSPLHF.